This TCR beta chain was sequenced for a study of blood T cells in healthy people across ages. About this clonotype: Antigen specificity is unknown. Mismatch with germline at one junction end may stem from a read error.

A second about 7 to 11 cycle PCR used barcoded and J-beta primers. Via MiXCR, TCRdb re-called the 5' RACE reads, giving one row per CDR3 protein. The sample has about 1,800,000 distinct CDR3 sequences; approximately 28% are singletons. CDR1 and CDR2 (germline): DFQATT, SNEGSKA (reference sequence). The CDR3 covers 17 residues. Samples each yielded at least 5 micrograms of total RNA. Whole-study results and caveats: Both higher diversity and more naive CD4+ cells marked long-lived donors when set against aged donors.

This TCR was sampled from a woman aged 25 to 39 in good health. V gene TRBV20-1 combines with J gene TRBJ2-6, with 7 bases fitting TRBD2. Material for sequencing was blood. The CDR3 DNA sequence: TGCAGTGCTAGAGATGGGGGGGGAAGCTCTGGGGCCAACGCCCTGACTTTC. It yields the protein CSARDGGGSSGANALTF.